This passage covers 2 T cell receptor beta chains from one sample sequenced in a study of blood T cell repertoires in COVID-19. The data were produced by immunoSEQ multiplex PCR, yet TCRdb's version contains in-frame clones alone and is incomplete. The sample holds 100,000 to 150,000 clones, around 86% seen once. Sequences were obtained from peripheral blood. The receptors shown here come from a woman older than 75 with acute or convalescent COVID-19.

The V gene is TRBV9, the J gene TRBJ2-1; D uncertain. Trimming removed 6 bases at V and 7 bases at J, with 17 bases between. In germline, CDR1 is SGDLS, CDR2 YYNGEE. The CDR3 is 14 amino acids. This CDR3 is CASNSAGGLNEQFF. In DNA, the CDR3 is TGTGCCAGCAACTCAGCTGGCGGTCTTAATGAGCAGTTCTTC.

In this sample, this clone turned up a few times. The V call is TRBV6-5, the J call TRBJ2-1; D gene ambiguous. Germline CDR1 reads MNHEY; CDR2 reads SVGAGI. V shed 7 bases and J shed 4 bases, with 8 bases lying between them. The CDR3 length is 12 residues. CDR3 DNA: TGTGCCAGCATGCGAGTATACAATGAGCAGTTCTTC. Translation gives CASMRVYNEQFF.